This TCR beta chain was identified in a study of T cell responses to AZD1222 COVID-19 vaccine. The study's findings and limits: Among spike-specific TCRs, nearly half reportedly target unmutated variant regions.

Timing groups of about 4 and about 12 weeks for second doses were pooled. Some clones are missing from TCRdb's copy, which holds only in-frame ones; the method was immunoSEQ multiplex PCR. The data contain roughly 100,000 clones, around nine tenths of them seen just once; the ten biggest clones take up approximately 15%. Trimming removed 0 bases from V and 3 bases from J, with 22 bases in between. The germline V gene has CDR1 SGHRS and CDR2 YFSETQ. The CDR3 covers 18 residues. On this clone itself: Antigen: not known.

This clonotype originated in an adult who received the AZD1222 COVID-19 vaccine. Material: peripheral blood, obtained 28 days after the second AZD1222 dose. The gene calls are TRBV5-1 and TRBJ2-7; D possibly corresponds to TRBD2 (6 bases). The CDR3 region is CASSLVGDSQSPLYEQYF. DNA of the CDR3: TGCGCCAGCAGCTTGGTTGGGGACTCACAGAGTCCCCTCTACGAGCAGTACTTC.